This entry is about one T cell receptor beta chain. Its antigen is unknown. The record originates from a study of T cells in Graves' hyperthyroidism and ophthalmopathy. Study conclusions and caveats: Most thyroid clonotypes that were expanded above 0.001 also turned up in blood.

Trimming took off 5 bases at V and 4 bases at J, with 12 bases between the two ends. The CDR3 totals 13 residues. Germline V gene sequence: CDR1 LNHDA, CDR2 SQIVND (reference sequence). Authors of the study amplified TCR beta CDR3 regions from RNA transcripts. Researchers ran a first-round RT-PCR on the TCR CDR3 using the HTBI primer set. Each CDR3 protein is one row after TCRdb ran MiXCR on the multiplex PCR reads. Seen here are about 52,000 distinct CDR3 sequences, 48% observed once, and the top ten hold about a tenth. A patient was excluded if there was uncontrolled infection, other autoimmune disease, pregnancy or lactation.

This rearrangement joins TRBV19 to TRBJ2-7; D uncertain. Input material: blood. This sequence originates from a woman aged 45 to 65 with Graves' ophthalmopathy. CDR3 sequence (DNA): TGTGCCAGTAGTGACAAAGACAATTACGAGCAGTACTTC. Amino acids: CASSDKDNYEQYF.